These T cell receptor beta chains were read from a single sample in a study of blood T cell repertoires in COVID-19. The protocol was immunoSEQ multiplex PCR, while the TCRdb copy is restricted to in-frame clones and leaves out a portion. The sample lists 400,000 to 550,000 clones; 87% were seen once. Sequencing input: PBMCs or T cells enriched from blood (not recorded which). The receptors stem from a woman aged 18-30 years with acute COVID-19. The CDR3 runs from the conserved cysteine through the conserved F or W.

v_call: TRBV5-1
j_call: TRBJ2-7
cdr3_aa: CASSLASGRDSYEQYF

v_call: TRBV21-1
j_call: TRBJ2-2
cdr3_aa: CASSNVTRWTGELFF

v_call: TRBV2
j_call: TRBJ2-3
cdr3_aa: CARGQILDNTQYF

v_call: TRBV5-4
j_call: TRBJ1-1
cdr3_aa: CASSQKLLHRDSNTEAFF

v_call: TRBV7-2
j_call: TRBJ1-3
cdr3_aa: CASSPGGRPSGNTIYF

v_call: TRBV6-2/TRBV6-3
j_call: TRBJ2-7
cdr3_aa: CASRPGGGESYEQYF

v_call: TRBV6-2/TRBV6-3
j_call: TRBJ1-5
cdr3_aa: CASSYGGASQPQHF

v_call: TRBV6-6
j_call: TRBJ1-1
cdr3_aa: CASSYSTGTGNTEAFF

v_call: TRBV27
j_call: TRBJ1-6
cdr3_aa: CASRSGGPGSPLHF

v_call: TRBV28
j_call: TRBJ2-1
cdr3_aa: CASSLPGTGGNEQFF

v_call: TRBV7-8
j_call: TRBJ1-6
cdr3_aa: CASSLALLGTGNNSPLHF

v_call: TRBV21-1
j_call: TRBJ2-3
cdr3_aa: CASRAHREGLQDTDTQYF

v_call: TRBV7-9
j_call: TRBJ2-1
cdr3_aa: CASSLTEGSYNEQFF

v_call: TRBV6-5
j_call: TRBJ2-3
cdr3_aa: CASSYYSSDTQYF

v_call: TRBV19
j_call: TRBJ2-5
cdr3_aa: CASSIRGETQYF

v_call: TRBV3-1/TRBV3-2
j_call: TRBJ1-5
cdr3_aa: CASSQEISELTPQHF

v_call: TRBV28
j_call: TRBJ1-2
cdr3_aa: CASRPLGTAYGYTF

v_call: TRBV6-5
j_call: TRBJ1-5
cdr3_aa: CASRPLTGNQPQHF

v_call: TRBV27
j_call: TRBJ2-7
cdr3_aa: CASSGTSGAYEQYF

v_call: TRBV19
j_call: TRBJ1-2
cdr3_aa: CASSISQGFMFVYGYTF

v_call: TRBV9
j_call: TRBJ2-6
cdr3_aa: CASSGGQGAPGANVLTF

v_call: TRBV5-4
j_call: TRBJ1-5
cdr3_aa: CASSLDPGNNQPQHF

v_call: TRBV25-1
j_call: TRBJ1-5
cdr3_aa: CASSQTGVNQPQHF

v_call: TRBV20-1
j_call: TRBJ2-7
cdr3_aa: CSARSNYEQYF

v_call: TRBV7-3
j_call: TRBJ1-3
cdr3_aa: CASSLNGPGLSGNTIYF

v_call: TRBV2
j_call: TRBJ1-5
cdr3_aa: CASSAYQGSNQPQHF

v_call: TRBV27
j_call: TRBJ1-6
cdr3_aa: CASSFTPGVYNSPLHF

v_call: TRBV4-2
j_call: TRBJ2-5
cdr3_aa: CASSQVQGKRETQYF

v_call: TRBV29-1
j_call: TRBJ2-3
cdr3_aa: CSVATGGTGTDTQYF

v_call: TRBV20-1
j_call: TRBJ1-6
cdr3_aa: CSASPRGQGLNSPLHF

v_call: TRBV6-2/TRBV6-3
j_call: TRBJ1-5
cdr3_aa: CASSYTRDTSQPQHF

v_call: TRBV7-2
j_call: TRBJ1-5
cdr3_aa: CASSLVAQNIQPQHF

v_call: TRBV7-2
j_call: TRBJ2-2
cdr3_aa: CASSRLNTGELFF

v_call: TRBV19
j_call: TRBJ1-5
cdr3_aa: CASSIAGDQPQHF

v_call: TRBV11-3
j_call: TRBJ2-7
cdr3_aa: CASSRGHEQYF

v_call: TRBV7-6
j_call: TRBJ2-3
cdr3_aa: CASSPTGDTQYF

v_call: TRBV28
j_call: TRBJ1-5
cdr3_aa: CASSLSGLYSNQPQHF

v_call: TRBV5-6
j_call: TRBJ1-2
cdr3_aa: CASSLGSAFYGYTF

v_call: TRBV30
j_call: TRBJ2-2
cdr3_aa: CAFRGQGAPGELFF

v_call: TRBV3-1/TRBV3-2
j_call: TRBJ1-2
cdr3_aa: CASSATGGVYGYTF

v_call: TRBV9
j_call: TRBJ2-1
cdr3_aa: CASSGGLNNEQFF

v_call: TRBV18
j_call: TRBJ1-1
cdr3_aa: CASSQGEVNTEAFF

v_call: TRBV10-3
j_call: TRBJ1-1
cdr3_aa: CAIAQTGNTEAFF

v_call: TRBV28
j_call: TRBJ2-1
cdr3_aa: CASSPFPYNEQFF

v_call: TRBV9
j_call: TRBJ1-4
cdr3_aa: CASSLTGGRANEKLFF

v_call: TRBV24-1
j_call: TRBJ2-7
cdr3_aa: CATSDPTASSTYEQYF

v_call: TRBV5-4
j_call: TRBJ2-7
cdr3_aa: CASSLDRGNEQYF

v_call: TRBV19
j_call: TRBJ1-3
cdr3_aa: CASSTGIAGNTIYF

v_call: TRBV12-3/TRBV12-4
j_call: TRBJ1-2
cdr3_aa: CASWGVSRGGYTF

v_call: TRBV5-4
j_call: TRBJ1-2
cdr3_aa: CASSLQGANYGYTF

v_call: TRBV10-3
j_call: TRBJ2-7
cdr3_aa: CAISDRGPGQGAAYEQYF

v_call: TRBV20-1
j_call: TRBJ2-7
cdr3_aa: CSARAYSEQYF

v_call: TRBV28
j_call: TRBJ2-3
cdr3_aa: CASTQTRGTSGSSTDTQYF

v_call: TRBV4-1
j_call: TRBJ1-2
cdr3_aa: CASSQDRGGRDGYTF

v_call: TRBV6-4
j_call: TRBJ1-2
cdr3_aa: CASSDSTGPNGYTF